Shown below are 22 T cell receptor beta chains from a single sample sequenced in a study of T cells expressing NK-cell markers. Each CDR3 protein gets one entry in TCRdb, which reprocessed the 5' RACE reads and gives no DNA. The ten top clones account for 10% to 15%, within a sample of more than 120,000 distinct CDR3 sequences. Source material: blood T cells: a sorted CD56 or NKG2C T cell subset, CD4+ or CD8+ T cells, or bulk PBMC T cells (not recorded which). All receptors derive from a man younger than 35 in good health.

The rearrangement links TRBV6-5 to TRBJ2-5. CDR1 is MNHEY and CDR2 is SVGAGI in the germline V gene. The CDR3 covers 11 residues. The CDR3 is CASRRQETQYF.

The gene calls are TRBV7-9 and TRBJ1-2; TCRdb selects TRBD1, and the lack of DNA leaves this call unchecked. CDR1 and CDR2 (germline): SEHNR, FQNEAQ (reference sequence). CDR3 length: 14 residues. CDR3 sequence reads: CASSLASGNYGYTF. Supplemented by reference TRBV7-9 and TRBJ1-2, the full variable domain reads DTGVSQNPRHKITKRGQNVTFRCDPISEHNRLYWYRQTLGQGPEFLTYFQNEAQLEKSRLLSDRFSAERPKGSFSTLEIQRTEQGDSAMYLCASSLASGNYGYTFGSGTRLTVV.

This chain uses TRBV11-2 with TRBJ2-5; TCRdb outputs TRBD2, but without DNA this stays unchecked. The CDR3 has 15 amino acids. The V gene's germline CDR1 is SGHAT and CDR2 FQNNGV. CDR3 amino acids: CASSYGTSGQETQYF.

The chain recombines TRBV5-1 with TRBJ2-4; TCRdb names TRBD2, which stays unverified in the absence of DNA. Germline-derived CDR1 and CDR2 are SGHRS and YFSETQ. The CDR3 spans 14 residues. The CDR3 reads CASSLGLAGDIQYF.

CDR3 sequence: CASSLTWGDGYTF. The J gene is TRBJ1-2, the V gene TRBV7-9; TCRdb designates TRBD1, a call that cannot be tested without DNA. Germline V CDR1 and CDR2: SEHNR, FQNEAQ (reference sequence). This CDR3 is built from 13 residues.

V and J are TRBV12-3 or TRBV12-4 and TRBJ2-1; TCRdb's D call, TRBD1, is unchecked because there is no DNA. This CDR3 contains 15 residues. The CDR3 here is CASSPGQNSYNEQFF.

This chain links TRBV7-9 with TRBJ2-2; TCRdb selects TRBD1, and the lack of DNA leaves this call unchecked. The CDR3 is 14 residues long. Per the germline V gene, CDR1 is SEHNR and CDR2 is FQNEAQ (reference sequence). The CDR3 here is CASGGTGQSGELFF.

The CDR3 spells CATSDSAVVSYKYNEQFF. V and J are TRBV24-1 and TRBJ2-1; the TCRdb call, TRBD2, lacks DNA for checking. The CDR3 length is 18 residues. In germline, CDR1 is KGHDR, CDR2 SFDVKD.

CDR3 sequence reads: CASSLPPSGINSYEQYF. The chain combines TRBV5-4 with TRBJ2-7; TCRdb proposes TRBD2, but this gene call is untestable without DNA. This CDR3 is 17 amino acids long. The germline V gene has CDR1 SGHNT and CDR2 YYREEE (reference sequence).

The chain couples TRBV12-3 or TRBV12-4 to TRBJ2-3; without DNA, the TCRdb call of TRBD1 cannot be checked. The CDR3 runs to 15 residues. The CDR3 spells CASSPRGPNPDTQYF.

The V gene is TRBV27, the J gene TRBJ2-3; lacking DNA, the TRBD1 call made by TCRdb goes unchecked. This CDR3 has 14 residues. Germline V gene sequence: CDR1 MNHEY, CDR2 SMNVEV (reference sequence). CDR3 amino acids: CASRGGYSTDTQYF.

The chain joins TRBV4-3 to TRBJ2-2. This CDR3 contains 15 residues. Germline CDR1 LGHNA, CDR2 YSLEER. CDR3 loop: CASSQDSGNTGELFF.

The chain links TRBV9 to TRBJ1-6; the D call from TCRdb, TRBD1, cannot be confirmed without DNA. Germline V CDR1 and CDR2: SGDLS, YYNGEE. This CDR3 comprises 16 residues. The CDR3 region is CASSAQQETNNSPLHF.

The chain is built from TRBV12-3 or TRBV12-4 and TRBJ2-2; TCRdb outputs TRBD1, but without DNA this stays unchecked. This CDR3 region has 15 residues. The CDR3 here is CASSLPGMDTGELFF.

The V and J genes are TRBV10-3 and TRBJ2-5; TCRdb names TRBD1, which stays unverified in the absence of DNA. Germline assignment: CDR1 ENHRY and CDR2 SYGVKD. The CDR3 contains 14 residues. This chain's CDR3 is CAISEVEGAETQYF.

V and J are TRBV7-9 and TRBJ2-4. This CDR3 comprises 15 residues. Germline V gives CDR1 SEHNR, CDR2 FQNEAQ (reference sequence). The CDR3 here is CASSLASGVGDIQYF. The whole variable domain, remainder taken from reference TRBV7-9 and TRBJ2-4, is DTGVSQNPRHKITKRGQNVTFRCDPISEHNRLYWYRQTLGQGPEFLTYFQNEAQLEKSRLLSDRFSAERPKGSFSTLEIQRTEQGDSAMYLCASSLASGVGDIQYFGAGTRLSVL.

The chain carries TRBV11-2 and TRBJ1-5; TCRdb selects TRBD1, and the lack of DNA leaves this call unchecked. From germline, CDR1 is SGHAT and CDR2 FQNNGV. CDR3 length: 16 residues. The CDR3: CASSLGTGTSNQPQHF.

The V gene is TRBV27, the J gene TRBJ2-7; the TCRdb call, TRBD1, lacks DNA for checking. Germline CDR1 reads MNHEY; CDR2 reads SMNVEV (reference sequence). This CDR3 is 16 amino acids long. The CDR3 reads CASSLLGDRFFYEQYF.

The CDR3 region is CASSLSSGVGNTEAFF. This chain links TRBV27 with TRBJ1-1. CDR1 MNHEY and CDR2 SMNVEV come from the germline V gene (reference sequence). The CDR3 totals 16 residues.

This CDR3 is CASSQDPGTYGETQYF. The rearrangement joins TRBV4-1 to TRBJ2-5. Germline lookup yields CDR1 MGHRA and CDR2 YSYEKL. CDR3 length equals 16 residues.

The V gene is TRBV27, the J gene TRBJ2-7; there is no DNA to check the TCRdb D call of TRBD1. This CDR3 has 14 amino acids. The germline gives CDR1 MNHEY, CDR2 SMNVEV (reference sequence). CDR3 protein: CASSFVQGRYEQYF.

The chain is built from TRBV12-3 or TRBV12-4 and TRBJ2-7; the TCRdb D gene call, TRBD1, has no DNA to confirm it. The CDR3 length is 16 residues. The CDR3 spells CASSTAGTGAIYEQYF.